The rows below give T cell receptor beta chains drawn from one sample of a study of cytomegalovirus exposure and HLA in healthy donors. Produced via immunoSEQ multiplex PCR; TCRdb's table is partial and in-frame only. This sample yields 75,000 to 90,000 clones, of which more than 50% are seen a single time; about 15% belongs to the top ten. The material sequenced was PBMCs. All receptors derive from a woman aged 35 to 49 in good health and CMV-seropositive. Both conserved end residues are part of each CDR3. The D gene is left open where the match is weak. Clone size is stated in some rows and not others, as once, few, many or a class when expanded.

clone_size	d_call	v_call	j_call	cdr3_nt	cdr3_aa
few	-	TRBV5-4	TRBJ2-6	TGTGCCAGCAGCTTGTACGGGGCTGGGGCCAACGTCCTGACTTTC	CASSLYGAGANVLTF
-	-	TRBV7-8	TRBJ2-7	TGTGCCAGCAGCTTTATTATGTGGCCAATCTACGAGCAGTACTTC	CASSFIMWPIYEQYF
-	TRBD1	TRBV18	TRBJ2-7	TGTGCCAGCTCACGGGACAGCTTGAGCGAGCAGTACTTC	CASSRDSLSEQYF
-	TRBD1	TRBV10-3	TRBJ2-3	TGTGCCATCAGTGAGTCGACCATGACAGGGGCTTTGACAGATACGCAGTATTTT	CAISESTMTGALTDTQYF
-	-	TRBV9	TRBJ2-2	TGTGCCAGCAGCGTAGTGGGTGGTGGAGCGGGTTGGACCGGGGAGCTGTTTTTT	CASSVVGGGAGWTGELFF
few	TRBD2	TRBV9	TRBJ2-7	TGTGCCAGCAGCCCTACTAGCGGGAGAATGTACGAGCAGTACTTC	CASSPTSGRMYEQYF
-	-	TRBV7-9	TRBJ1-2	TGTGCCAGCAGTTCACAGGGTGTGTTCCAGTTAACCTTC	CASSSQGVFQLTF
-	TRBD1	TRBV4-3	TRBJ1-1	TGCGCCAGCAAGTGGGACAGGGAGTCGGGCACTGAAGCTTTCTTT	CASKWDRESGTEAFF
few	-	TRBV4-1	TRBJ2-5	TGCGCCAGCAGTCAAGCACTATCAGAGACCCAGTACTTC	CASSQALSETQYF
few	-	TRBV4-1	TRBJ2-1	TGCGCCAGCAGCCAAGAGGGGCTAGGCCGAGGTTCGCAGTTCTTC	CASSQEGLGRGSQFF